A selection of T cell receptor delta chains follows, all from one sample in a study of Vδ1+ human thymocytes. TCRdb reprocessed the multiplex PCR reads using CATT. The table shows about 73,000 delta-chain clones, with around 30% occurring only once. Source material: Vdelta1+ gamma-delta thymocytes from the thymus. Source of these receptors: a boy under three years old who had congenital heart surgery. The CDR3 runs from the conserved cysteine through the conserved F or W. Fields, in order: clone size, J gene, D gene, V gene, CDR3 length, CDR3 DNA, CDR3 protein. The D gene is left open where the match is weak. Expanded clones are given a class, and other clones once, few, many or no size at all.

abundance: few
j_gene: TRDJ1
d_gene: .
v_gene: TRDV1
len: 21
CDR3nt: TGTGCTCTTGGGGAGACTACGCGGGGATTAAACTCATCCGAATACACCGATAAACTCATCTTT
CDR3aa: CALGETTRGLNSSEYTDKLIF

abundance: few
j_gene: TRDJ1
d_gene: TRDD3
v_gene: TRDV2
len: 18
CDR3nt: TGTGCCTGTGACACCGGTGACTGGGGGATACCCCCCACCGATAAACTCATCTTT
CDR3aa: CACDTGDWGIPPTDKLIF

abundance: few
j_gene: TRDJ1
d_gene: .
v_gene: TRDV1
len: 21
CDR3nt: TGTGCTCTTGGGGAAAGACTCCCCACACCACCACCGAGGGAGTACACCGATAAACTCATCTTT
CDR3aa: CALGERLPTPPPREYTDKLIF

abundance: .
j_gene: TRDJ1
d_gene: TRDD3
v_gene: TRDV1
len: 21
CDR3nt: TGTGCTCTTGGGGAACTTCCCCCCTCCCCGGGGAACTGGGGGGACACCGATAAACTCATCTTT
CDR3aa: CALGELPPSPGNWGDTDKLIF

abundance: .
j_gene: TRDJ1
d_gene: TRDD3
v_gene: TRDV1
len: 17
CDR3nt: TGTGCTCTTGGGCGCACTTCCTCCGTGAGGGGATACATGAAACTCATCTTT
CDR3aa: CALGRTSSVRGYMKLIF

abundance: .
j_gene: TRDJ1
d_gene: TRDD3
v_gene: TRDV1
len: 18
CDR3nt: TGTGCTCTTGGGGAATGGGCCCTTCCGCGGGGATACAACGATAAACTCATCTTT
CDR3aa: CALGEWALPRGYNDKLIF

abundance: few
j_gene: TRDJ1
d_gene: TRDD3
v_gene: TRDV1
len: 25
CDR3nt: TGTGCTCTTGGGGAAGGATTTGATTGTAGGGCGATTCCTACCCACCTGGGGGATAATACGGGCAGGCTCATCTTT
CDR3aa: CALGEGFDCRAIPTHLGDNTGRLIF

abundance: .
j_gene: TRDJ1
d_gene: TRDD3
v_gene: TRDV1
len: 22
CDR3nt: TGTGCTCTTGGGGAGCTACGCCCGTACTGGGGGATACGCGGTCTGTACACCGATAAACTCATCTTT
CDR3aa: CALGELRPYWGIRGLYTDKLIF

abundance: few
j_gene: TRDJ1
d_gene: TRDD3
v_gene: TRDV1
len: 21
CDR3nt: TGTGCTCTTGGGGAACGTGGGCCTTCCCCTACTGGGGGAGCGTACACCGATAAACTCATCTTT
CDR3aa: CALGERGPSPTGGAYTDKLIF

abundance: few
j_gene: TRDJ1
d_gene: TRDD3
v_gene: TRDV1
len: 18
CDR3nt: TGTGCTCTTGGGGTTACTGGGGGATACGCGACGTACACCGATAAACTCATCTTT
CDR3aa: CALGVTGGYATYTDKLIF

abundance: few
j_gene: TRDJ1
d_gene: TRDD3
v_gene: TRDV1
len: 21
CDR3nt: TGTGCTCTTGGGGAAGTTGTGTTACCCTCGCCCCTGGGGGATACCACCGATAAACTCATCTTT
CDR3aa: CALGEVVLPSPLGDTTDKLIF

abundance: .
j_gene: TRDJ1
d_gene: .
v_gene: TRDV1
len: 17
CDR3nt: TGTGCTCTTGGGGAGACCGTTAGTCATTGCAGCACCGATAAACTCATCTTT
CDR3aa: CALGETVSHCSTDKLIF

abundance: few
j_gene: TRDJ1
d_gene: .
v_gene: TRDV1
len: 23
CDR3nt: TGTGCTCTTGGGGACGCGGGGCCGACTTCCTATAAGCTGGGGATGCTGTACACCGATAAACTCATCTTT
CDR3aa: CALGDAGPTSYKLGMLYTDKLIF

abundance: .
j_gene: TRDJ1
d_gene: .
v_gene: TRDV1
len: 20
CDR3nt: TGTGCTCTTGGGGTCGTCCTACGTGGAGATCCTAGTCCGTACACCGATAAACTCATCTTT
CDR3aa: CALGVVLRGDPSPYTDKLIF

abundance: few
j_gene: TRDJ1
d_gene: TRDD3
v_gene: TRDV1
len: 22
CDR3nt: TGTGCTCTTGGGGACCACCTCAAGACCCCTAAACGGGGGATAATTTACGCCGATAAACTCATCTTT
CDR3aa: CALGDHLKTPKRGIIYADKLIF

abundance: .
j_gene: TRDJ1
d_gene: TRDD2
v_gene: TRDV1
len: 21
CDR3nt: TGTGCTCTTGGGGAACTCCGGGCCTTCCTACGCTGGGGAACTAACACCGATAAACTCATCTTT
CDR3aa: CALGELRAFLRWGTNTDKLIF

abundance: .
j_gene: TRDJ1
d_gene: TRDD3
v_gene: TRDV1
len: 18
CDR3nt: TGTGCTCTTGGGGAACAATCCTTTGTTGGGGGACACACCGATAAACTCATCTTT
CDR3aa: CALGEQSFVGGHTDKLIF

abundance: few
j_gene: TRDJ1
d_gene: .
v_gene: TRDV1
len: 21
CDR3nt: TGTGCTCTTGGGGAATATCTTGCCGCTGGGACTAGACCAGGGTACACCGATAAACTCATCTTT
CDR3aa: CALGEYLAAGTRPGYTDKLIF